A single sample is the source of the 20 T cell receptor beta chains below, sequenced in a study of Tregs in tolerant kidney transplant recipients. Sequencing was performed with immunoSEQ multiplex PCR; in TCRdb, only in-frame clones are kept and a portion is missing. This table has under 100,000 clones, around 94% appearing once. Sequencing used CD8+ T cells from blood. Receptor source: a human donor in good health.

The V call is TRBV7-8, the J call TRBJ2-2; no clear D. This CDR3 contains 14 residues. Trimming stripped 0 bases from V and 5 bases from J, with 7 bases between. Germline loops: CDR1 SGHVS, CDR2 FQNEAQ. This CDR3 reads CASSLATRTGELFF. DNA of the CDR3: TGTGCCAGCAGCTTAGCGACAAGGACCGGGGAGCTGTTTTTT.

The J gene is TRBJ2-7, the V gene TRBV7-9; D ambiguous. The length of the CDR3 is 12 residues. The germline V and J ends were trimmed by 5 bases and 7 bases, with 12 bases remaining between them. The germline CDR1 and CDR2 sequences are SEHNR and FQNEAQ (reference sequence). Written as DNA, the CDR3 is TGTGCCAGCAGCCCACCCCCCTTTGAGCAGTACTTC. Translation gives CASSPPPFEQYF.

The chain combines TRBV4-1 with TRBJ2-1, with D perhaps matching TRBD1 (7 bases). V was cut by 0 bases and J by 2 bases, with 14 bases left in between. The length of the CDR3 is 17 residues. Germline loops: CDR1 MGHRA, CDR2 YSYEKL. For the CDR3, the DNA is TGCGCCAGCAGCCAAGATCCGACAGGGAGGACCTACAATGAGCAGTTCTTC. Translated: CASSQDPTGRTYNEQFF.

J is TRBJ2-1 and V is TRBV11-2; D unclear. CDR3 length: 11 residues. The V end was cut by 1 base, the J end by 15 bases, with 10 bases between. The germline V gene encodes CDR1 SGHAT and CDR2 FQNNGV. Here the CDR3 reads CASSLVIVAFF. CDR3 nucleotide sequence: TGTGCCAGCAGCTTAGTAATAGTAGCGTTCTTC.

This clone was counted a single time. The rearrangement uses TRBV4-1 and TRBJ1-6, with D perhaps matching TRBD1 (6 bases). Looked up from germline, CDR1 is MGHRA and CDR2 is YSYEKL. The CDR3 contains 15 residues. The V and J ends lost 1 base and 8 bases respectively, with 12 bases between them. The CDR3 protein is CASSQARTAYSPLHF. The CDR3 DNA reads TGCGCCAGCAGCCAAGCAAGGACAGCCTATTCACCCCTCCACTTT.

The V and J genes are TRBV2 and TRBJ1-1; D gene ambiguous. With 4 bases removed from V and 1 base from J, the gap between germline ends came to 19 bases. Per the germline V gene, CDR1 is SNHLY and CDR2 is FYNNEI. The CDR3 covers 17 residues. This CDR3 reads CASSGGSMDWKNTEAFF. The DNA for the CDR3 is TGTGCCAGCAGTGGAGGAAGTATGGACTGGAAGAACACTGAAGCTTTCTTT.

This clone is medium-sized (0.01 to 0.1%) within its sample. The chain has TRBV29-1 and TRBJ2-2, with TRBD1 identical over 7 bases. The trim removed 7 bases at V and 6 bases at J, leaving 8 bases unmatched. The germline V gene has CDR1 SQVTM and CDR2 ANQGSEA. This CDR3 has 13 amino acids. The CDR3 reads CSASDRESGELFF. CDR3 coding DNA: TGCAGCGCGAGCGACAGGGAGTCCGGGGAGCTGTTTTTT.

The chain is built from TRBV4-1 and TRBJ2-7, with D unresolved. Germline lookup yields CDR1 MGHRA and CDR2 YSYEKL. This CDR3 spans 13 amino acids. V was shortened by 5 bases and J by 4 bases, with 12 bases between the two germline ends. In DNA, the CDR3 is TGCGCCAGCAGCAGGACCCAGGTGTACGAGCAGTACTTC. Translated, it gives CASSRTQVYEQYF.

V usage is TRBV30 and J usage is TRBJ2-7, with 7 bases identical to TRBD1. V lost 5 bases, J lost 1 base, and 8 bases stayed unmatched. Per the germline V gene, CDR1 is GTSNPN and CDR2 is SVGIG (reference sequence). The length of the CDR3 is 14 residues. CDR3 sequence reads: CAWGFRQGSYEQYF. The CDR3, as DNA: TGTGCCTGGGGCTTCAGACAGGGTTCCTACGAGCAGTACTTC.

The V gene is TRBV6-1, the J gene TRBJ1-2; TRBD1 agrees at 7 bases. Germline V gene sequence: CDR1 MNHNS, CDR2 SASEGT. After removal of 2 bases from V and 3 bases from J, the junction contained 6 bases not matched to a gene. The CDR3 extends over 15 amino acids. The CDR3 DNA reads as TGTGCCAGCAGTGAATGGATAGGGGGCGACTATGGCTACACCTTC. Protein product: CASSEWIGGDYGYTF.

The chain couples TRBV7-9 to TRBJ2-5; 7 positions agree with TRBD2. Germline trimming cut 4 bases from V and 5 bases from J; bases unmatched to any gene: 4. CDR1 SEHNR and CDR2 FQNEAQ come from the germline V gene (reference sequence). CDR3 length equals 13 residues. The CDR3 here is CASSSVLAETQYF. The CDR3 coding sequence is TGTGCCAGCAGCTCGGTACTAGCGGAGACCCAGTACTTC.

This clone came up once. CDR3 residues: CASGGLEGEQFF. The CDR3, as DNA: TGTGCTAGTGGAGGGCTCGAGGGGGAGCAGTTCTTC. V usage is TRBV12-5 and J usage is TRBJ2-1; D may correspond to TRBD1 or TRBD2 (5 bases each). Germline assignment: CDR1 LGHNT and CDR2 FRNRAP. V lost 6 bases to trimming and J lost 10 bases, with 13 bases between them. The CDR3 has 12 amino acids.

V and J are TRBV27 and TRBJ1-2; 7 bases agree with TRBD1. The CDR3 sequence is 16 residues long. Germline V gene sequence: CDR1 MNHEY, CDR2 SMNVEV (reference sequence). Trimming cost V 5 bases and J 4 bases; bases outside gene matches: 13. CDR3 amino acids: CASSGVRDRSLYGYTF. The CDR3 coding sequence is TGTGCCAGCAGTGGCGTGAGGGACAGATCCCTCTATGGCTACACCTTC.

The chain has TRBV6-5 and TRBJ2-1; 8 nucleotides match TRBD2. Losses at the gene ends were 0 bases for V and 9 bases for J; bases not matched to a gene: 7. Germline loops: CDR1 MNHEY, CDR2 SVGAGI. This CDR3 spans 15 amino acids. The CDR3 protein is CASSYSPGLVLEQFF. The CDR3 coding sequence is TGTGCCAGCAGTTACTCGCCGGGACTAGTTCTTGAGCAGTTCTTC.

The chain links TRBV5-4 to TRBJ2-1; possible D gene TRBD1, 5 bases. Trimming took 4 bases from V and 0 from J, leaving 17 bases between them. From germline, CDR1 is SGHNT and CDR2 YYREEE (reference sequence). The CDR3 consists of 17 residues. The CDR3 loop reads CASSLGVRGGSYNEQFF. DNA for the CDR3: TGTGCCAGCAGCCTAGGGGTAAGGGGCGGCTCCTACAATGAGCAGTTCTTC.

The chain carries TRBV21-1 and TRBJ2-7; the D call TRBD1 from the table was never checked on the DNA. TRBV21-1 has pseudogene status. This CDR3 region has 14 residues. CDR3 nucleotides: TGTGCCAGCAGCAAGGGACAGGGGGACTACGAGCAGTACTTC. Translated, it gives CASSKGQGDYEQYF.

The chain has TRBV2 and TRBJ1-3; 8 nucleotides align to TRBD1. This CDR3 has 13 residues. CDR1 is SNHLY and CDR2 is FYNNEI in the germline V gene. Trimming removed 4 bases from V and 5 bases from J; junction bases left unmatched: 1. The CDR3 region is CASSGTGRNTIYF. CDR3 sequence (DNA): TGTGCCAGCAGTGGGACAGGGCGAAACACCATATATTTT.

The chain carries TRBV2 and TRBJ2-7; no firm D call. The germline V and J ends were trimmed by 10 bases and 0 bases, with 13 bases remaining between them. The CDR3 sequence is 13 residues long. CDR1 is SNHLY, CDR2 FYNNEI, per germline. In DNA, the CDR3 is TGTGCCATCACCGGAGTTGACTCCTACGAGCAGTACTTC. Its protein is CAITGVDSYEQYF. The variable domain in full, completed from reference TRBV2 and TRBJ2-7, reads EPEVTQTPSHQVTQMGQEVILRCVPISNHLYFYWYRQILGQKVEFLVSFYNNEISEKSEIFDDQFSVERPDGSNFTLKIRSTKLEDSAMYFCAITGVDSYEQYFGPGTRLTVT.

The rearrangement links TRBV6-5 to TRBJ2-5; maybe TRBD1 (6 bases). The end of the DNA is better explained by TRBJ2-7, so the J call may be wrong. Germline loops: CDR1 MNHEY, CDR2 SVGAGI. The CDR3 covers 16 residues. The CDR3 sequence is CASSYWGRAGVYEQYF. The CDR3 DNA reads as TGTGCCAGCAGTTACTGGGGCCGGGCAGGGGTATACGAGCAGTACTTC.

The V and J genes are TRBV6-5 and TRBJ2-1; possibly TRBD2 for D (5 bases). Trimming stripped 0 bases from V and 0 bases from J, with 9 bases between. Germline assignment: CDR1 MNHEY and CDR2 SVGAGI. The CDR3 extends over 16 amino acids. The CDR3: CASSYSIGSSYNEQFF. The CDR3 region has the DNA TGTGCCAGCAGTTACTCGATAGGGAGCTCCTACAATGAGCAGTTCTTC.